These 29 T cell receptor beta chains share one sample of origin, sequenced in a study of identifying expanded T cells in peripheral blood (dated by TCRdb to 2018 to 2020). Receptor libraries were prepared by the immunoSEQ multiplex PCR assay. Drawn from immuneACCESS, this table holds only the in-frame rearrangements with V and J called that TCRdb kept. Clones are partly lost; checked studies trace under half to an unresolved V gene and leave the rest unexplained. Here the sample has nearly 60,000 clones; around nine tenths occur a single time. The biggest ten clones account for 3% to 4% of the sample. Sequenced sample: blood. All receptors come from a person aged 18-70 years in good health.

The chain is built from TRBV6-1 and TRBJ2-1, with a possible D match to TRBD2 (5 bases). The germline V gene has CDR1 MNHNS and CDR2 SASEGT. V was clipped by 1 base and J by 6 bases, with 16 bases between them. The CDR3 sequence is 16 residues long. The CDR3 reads CASSEGPGRALNEQFF. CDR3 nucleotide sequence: TGTGCCAGCAGTGAAGGTCCCGGGCGGGCCCTCAATGAGCAGTTCTTC.

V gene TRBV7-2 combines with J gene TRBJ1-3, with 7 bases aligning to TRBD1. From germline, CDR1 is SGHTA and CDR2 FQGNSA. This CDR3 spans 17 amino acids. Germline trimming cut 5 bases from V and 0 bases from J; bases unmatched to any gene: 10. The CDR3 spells CASSPYAGTVSGNTIYF. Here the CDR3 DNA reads TGTGCCAGCAGCCCCTACGCCGGGACAGTCTCTGGAAACACCATATATTTT. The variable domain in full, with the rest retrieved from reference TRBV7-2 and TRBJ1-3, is GAGVSQSPSNKVTEKGKDVELRCDPISGHTALYWYRQSLGQGLEFLIYFQGNSAPDKSGLPSDRFSAERTGGSVSTLTIQRTQQEDSAVYLCASSPYAGTVSGNTIYFGEGSWLTVV.

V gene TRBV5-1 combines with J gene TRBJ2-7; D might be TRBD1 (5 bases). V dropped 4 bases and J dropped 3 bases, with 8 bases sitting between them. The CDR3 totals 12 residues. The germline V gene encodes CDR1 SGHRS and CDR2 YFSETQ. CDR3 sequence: CASSPQGYEQYF. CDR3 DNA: TGCGCCAGCAGCCCCCAGGGCTACGAGCAGTACTTC.

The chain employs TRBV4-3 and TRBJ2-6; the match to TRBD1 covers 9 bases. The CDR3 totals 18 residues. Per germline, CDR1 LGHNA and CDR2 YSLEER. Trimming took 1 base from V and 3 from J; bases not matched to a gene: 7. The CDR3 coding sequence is TGCGCCAGCAGCCAAGGCTATACAGGGGGCAGTGGGGCCAACGTCCTGACTTTC. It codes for CASSQGYTGGSGANVLTF.

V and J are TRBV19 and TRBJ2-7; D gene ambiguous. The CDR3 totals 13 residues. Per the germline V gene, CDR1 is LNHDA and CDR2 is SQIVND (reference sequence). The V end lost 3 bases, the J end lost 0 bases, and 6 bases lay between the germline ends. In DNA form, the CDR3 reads TGTGCCAGTAGTATTAGGAACTCCTACGAGCAGTACTTC. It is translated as CASSIRNSYEQYF.

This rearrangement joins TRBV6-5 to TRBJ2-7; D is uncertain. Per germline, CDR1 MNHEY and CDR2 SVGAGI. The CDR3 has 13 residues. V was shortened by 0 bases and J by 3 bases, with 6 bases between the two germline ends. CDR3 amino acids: CASSYSGDYEQYF. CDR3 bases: TGTGCCAGCAGTTACTCTGGGGACTACGAGCAGTACTTC.

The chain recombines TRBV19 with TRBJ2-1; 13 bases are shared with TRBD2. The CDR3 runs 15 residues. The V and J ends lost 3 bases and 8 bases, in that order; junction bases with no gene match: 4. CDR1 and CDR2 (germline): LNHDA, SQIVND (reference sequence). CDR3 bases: TGTGCCAGTAGTATTTTACTAGCGGGGGGGTATGAGCAGTTCTTC. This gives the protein CASSILLAGGYEQFF. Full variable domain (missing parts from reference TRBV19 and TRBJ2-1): DGGITQSPKYLFRKEGQNVTLSCEQNLNHDAMYWYRQDPGQGLRLIYYSQIVNDFQKGDIAEGYSVSREKKESFPLTVTSAQKNPTAFYLCASSILLAGGYEQFFGPGTRLTVL.

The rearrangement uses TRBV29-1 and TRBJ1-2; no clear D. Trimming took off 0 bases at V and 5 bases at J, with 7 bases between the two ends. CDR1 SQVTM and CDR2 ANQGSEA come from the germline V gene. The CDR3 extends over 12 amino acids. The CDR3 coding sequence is TGCAGCGTTGAAGATCGGGTTTATGGCTACACCTTC. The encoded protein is CSVEDRVYGYTF.

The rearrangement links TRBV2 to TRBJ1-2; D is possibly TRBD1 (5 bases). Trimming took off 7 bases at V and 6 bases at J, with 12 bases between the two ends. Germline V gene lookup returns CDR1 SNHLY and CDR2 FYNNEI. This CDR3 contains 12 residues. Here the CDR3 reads CASNFREDGYTF. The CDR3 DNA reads TGTGCCAGCAATTTCAGGGAAGATGGCTACACCTTC.

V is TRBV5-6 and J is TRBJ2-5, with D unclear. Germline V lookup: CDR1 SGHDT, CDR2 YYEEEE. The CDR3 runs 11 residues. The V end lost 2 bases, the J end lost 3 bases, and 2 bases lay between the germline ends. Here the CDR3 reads CASSFEETQYF. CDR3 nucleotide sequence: TGTGCCAGCAGCTTTGAAGAGACCCAGTACTTC.

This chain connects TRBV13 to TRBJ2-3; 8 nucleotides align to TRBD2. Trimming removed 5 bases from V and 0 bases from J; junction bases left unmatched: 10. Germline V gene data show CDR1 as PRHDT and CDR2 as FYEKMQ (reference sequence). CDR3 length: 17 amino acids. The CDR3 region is CASSNRVGLESTDTQYF. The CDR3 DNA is TGTGCCAGCAGCAACAGGGTGGGACTAGAAAGCACAGATACGCAGTATTTT.

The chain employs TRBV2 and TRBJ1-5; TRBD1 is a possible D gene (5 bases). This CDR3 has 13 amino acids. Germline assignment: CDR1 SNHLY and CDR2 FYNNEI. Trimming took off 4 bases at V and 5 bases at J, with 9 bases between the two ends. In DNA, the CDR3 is TGTGCCAGCAGTGTCGGAGGGGATCAGCCCCAGCATTTT. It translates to CASSVGGDQPQHF.

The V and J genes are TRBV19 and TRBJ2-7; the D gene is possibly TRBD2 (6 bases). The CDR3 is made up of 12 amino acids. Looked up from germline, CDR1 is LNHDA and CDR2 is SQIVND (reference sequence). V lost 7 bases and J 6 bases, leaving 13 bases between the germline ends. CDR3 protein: CASKRDGGEQYF. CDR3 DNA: TGTGCCAGTAAAAGGGACGGGGGCGAGCAGTACTTC. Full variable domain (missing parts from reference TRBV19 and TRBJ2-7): DGGITQSPKYLFRKEGQNVTLSCEQNLNHDAMYWYRQDPGQGLRLIYYSQIVNDFQKGDIAEGYSVSREKKESFPLTVTSAQKNPTAFYLCASKRDGGEQYFGPGTRLTVT.

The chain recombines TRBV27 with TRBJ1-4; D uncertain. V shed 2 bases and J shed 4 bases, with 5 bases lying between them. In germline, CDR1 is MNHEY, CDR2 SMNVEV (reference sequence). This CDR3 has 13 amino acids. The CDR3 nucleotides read TGTGCCAGCAGTTTAAACGATAATGAAAAACTGTTTTTT. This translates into CASSLNDNEKLFF.

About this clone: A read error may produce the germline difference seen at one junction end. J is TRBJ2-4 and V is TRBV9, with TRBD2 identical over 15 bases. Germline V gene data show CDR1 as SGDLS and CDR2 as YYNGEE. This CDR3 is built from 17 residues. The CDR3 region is CASSGTSGREAQNIQYF. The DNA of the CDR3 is TGTGCCAGCAGCGGGACTAGCGGGAGGGAAGCCCAAAACATTCAGTACTTC.

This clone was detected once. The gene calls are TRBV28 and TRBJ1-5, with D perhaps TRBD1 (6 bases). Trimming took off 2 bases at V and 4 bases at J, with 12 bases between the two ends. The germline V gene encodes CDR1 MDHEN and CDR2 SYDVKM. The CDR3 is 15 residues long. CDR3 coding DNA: TGTGCCAGCAGTTTAGGGGGGCGGGGGAATCAGCCCCAGCATTTT. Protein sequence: CASSLGGRGNQPQHF.

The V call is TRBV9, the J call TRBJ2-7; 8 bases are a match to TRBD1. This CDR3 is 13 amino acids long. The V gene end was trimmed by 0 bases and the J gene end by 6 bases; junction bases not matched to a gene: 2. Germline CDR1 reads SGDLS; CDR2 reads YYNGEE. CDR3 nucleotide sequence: TGTGCCAGCAGCGTAGGGACAGGGAGCGAGCAGTACTTC. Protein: CASSVGTGSEQYF.

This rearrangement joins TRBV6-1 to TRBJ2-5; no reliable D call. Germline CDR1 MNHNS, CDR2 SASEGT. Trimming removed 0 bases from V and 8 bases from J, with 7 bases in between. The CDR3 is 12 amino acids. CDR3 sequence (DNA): TGTGCCAGCAGTGAAGCCTCCAGAACCCAGTACTTC. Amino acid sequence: CASSEASRTQYF.

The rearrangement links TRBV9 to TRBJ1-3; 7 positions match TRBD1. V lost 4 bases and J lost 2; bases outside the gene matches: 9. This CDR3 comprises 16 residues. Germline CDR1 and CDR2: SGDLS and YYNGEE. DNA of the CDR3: TGTGCCAGCAGCCCAGTGGGAGGGGGCGCTGGAAACACCATATATTTT. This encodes CASSPVGGGAGNTIYF.

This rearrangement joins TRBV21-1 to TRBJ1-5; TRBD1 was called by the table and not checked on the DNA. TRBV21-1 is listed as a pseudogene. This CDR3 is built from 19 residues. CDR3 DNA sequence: TGTGCCAGCGGCCTAATGCGAAGGACAGGGGAGATGGGCAATCAGCCCCAGCATTTT. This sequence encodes CASGLMRRTGEMGNQPQHF.

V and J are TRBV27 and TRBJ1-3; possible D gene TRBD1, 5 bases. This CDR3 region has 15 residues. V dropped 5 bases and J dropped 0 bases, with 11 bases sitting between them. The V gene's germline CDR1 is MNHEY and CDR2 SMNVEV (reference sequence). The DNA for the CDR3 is TGTGCCAGCAGTCCGGGACCGCACTCTGGAAACACCATATATTTT. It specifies CASSPGPHSGNTIYF.

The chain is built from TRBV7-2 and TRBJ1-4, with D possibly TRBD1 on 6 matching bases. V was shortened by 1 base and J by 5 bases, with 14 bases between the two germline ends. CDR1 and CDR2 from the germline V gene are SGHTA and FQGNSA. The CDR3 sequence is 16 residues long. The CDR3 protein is CASSLEAGAVNEKLFF. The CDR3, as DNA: TGTGCCAGCAGCTTAGAAGCGGGGGCTGTCAATGAAAAACTGTTTTTT.

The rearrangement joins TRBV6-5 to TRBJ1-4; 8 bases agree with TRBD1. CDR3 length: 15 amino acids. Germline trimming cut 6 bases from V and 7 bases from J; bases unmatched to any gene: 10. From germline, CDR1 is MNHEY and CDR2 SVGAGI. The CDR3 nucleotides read TGTGCCAGCAGCGTCCTACAGGGGGGGGGTGAAAAACTGTTTTTT. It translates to CASSVLQGGGEKLFF.

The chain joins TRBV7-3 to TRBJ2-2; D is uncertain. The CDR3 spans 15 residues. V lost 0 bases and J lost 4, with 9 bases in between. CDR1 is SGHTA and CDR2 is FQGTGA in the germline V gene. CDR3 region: CASSLTGYPTGELFF. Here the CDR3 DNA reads TGTGCCAGCAGCTTAACTGGCTACCCCACCGGGGAGCTGTTTTTT.

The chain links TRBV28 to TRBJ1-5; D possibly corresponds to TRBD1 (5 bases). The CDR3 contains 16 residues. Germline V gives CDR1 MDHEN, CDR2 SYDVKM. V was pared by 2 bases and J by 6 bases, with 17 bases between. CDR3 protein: CASSLPSGGRGQPQHF. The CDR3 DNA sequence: TGTGCCAGCAGTTTACCCTCTGGGGGACGGGGTCAGCCCCAGCATTTT.

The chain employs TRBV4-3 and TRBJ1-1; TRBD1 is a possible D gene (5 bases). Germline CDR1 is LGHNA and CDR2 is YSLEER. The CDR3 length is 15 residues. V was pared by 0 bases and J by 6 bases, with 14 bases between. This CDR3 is CASSQDVGRGAEAFF. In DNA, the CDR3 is TGCGCCAGCAGCCAAGATGTGGGTAGGGGTGCTGAAGCTTTCTTT.

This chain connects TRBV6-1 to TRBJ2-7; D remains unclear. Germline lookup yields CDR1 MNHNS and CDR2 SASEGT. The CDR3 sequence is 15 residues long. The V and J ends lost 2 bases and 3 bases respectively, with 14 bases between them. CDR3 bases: TGTGCCAGCAGTGAATACCACGGACGGAGCTACGAGCAGTACTTC. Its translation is CASSEYHGRSYEQYF.

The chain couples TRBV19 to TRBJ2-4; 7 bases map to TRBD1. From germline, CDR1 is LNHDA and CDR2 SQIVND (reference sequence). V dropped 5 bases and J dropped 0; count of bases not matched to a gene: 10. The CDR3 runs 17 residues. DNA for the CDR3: TGTGCCAGTAGTCCCCGGACAGGCCTAATAGCCAAAAACATTCAGTACTTC. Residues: CASSPRTGLIAKNIQYF.

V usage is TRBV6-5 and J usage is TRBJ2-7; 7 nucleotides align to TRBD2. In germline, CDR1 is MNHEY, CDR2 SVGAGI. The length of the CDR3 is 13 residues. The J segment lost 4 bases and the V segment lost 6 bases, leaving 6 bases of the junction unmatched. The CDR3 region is CASRRLARYEQYF. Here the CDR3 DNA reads TGTGCCAGCAGGAGACTAGCCAGATACGAGCAGTACTTC.